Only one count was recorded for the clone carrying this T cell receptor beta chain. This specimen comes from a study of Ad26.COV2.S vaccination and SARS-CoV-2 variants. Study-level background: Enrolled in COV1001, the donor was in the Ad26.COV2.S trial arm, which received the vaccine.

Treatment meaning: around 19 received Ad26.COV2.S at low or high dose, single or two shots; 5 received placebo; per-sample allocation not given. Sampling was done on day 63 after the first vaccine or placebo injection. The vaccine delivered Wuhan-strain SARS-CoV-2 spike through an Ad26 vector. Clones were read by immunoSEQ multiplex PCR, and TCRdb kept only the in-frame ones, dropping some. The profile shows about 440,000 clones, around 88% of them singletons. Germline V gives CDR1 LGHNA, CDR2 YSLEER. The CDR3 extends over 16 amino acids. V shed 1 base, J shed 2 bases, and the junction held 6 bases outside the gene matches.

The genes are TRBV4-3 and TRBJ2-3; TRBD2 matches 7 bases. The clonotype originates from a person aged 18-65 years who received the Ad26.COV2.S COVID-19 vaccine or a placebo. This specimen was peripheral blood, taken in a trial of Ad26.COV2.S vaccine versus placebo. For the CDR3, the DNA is TGCGCCAGCAGCCAAGGGGCTAGCGGCTACACAGATACGCAGTATTTT. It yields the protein CASSQGASGYTDTQYF.